The entry below gives a single TCR beta chain sequence along with its context. A read error may account for a junction end that differs from germline. TCRdb itself ran the reads through MiXCR, one entry per CDR3 protein. The table has about 600,000 distinct CDR3 sequences, less than 25% seen once. This CDR3 has 15 amino acids. From germline, CDR1 is SGHDN and CDR2 FVKESK. The data were taken from a study of T cell repertoires in cytomegalovirus infection. Study-wide background: Shared public TCR beta signatures pointed to both CMV infection and a matching HLA type.

This clonotype was sampled from a human donor in good health (CMV status not recorded). Some clones in this sample may be carry-over from other donors' samples. Sequenced material: CD8+ T cells from PBMCs. V is TRBV14 and J is TRBJ2-1; D is undetermined. The CDR3 is CTSSQGRMSYNEQFF. CDR3 nucleotides: TGTACCAGCAGCCAAGGACGAATGAGCTACAATGAGCAGTTCTTC.